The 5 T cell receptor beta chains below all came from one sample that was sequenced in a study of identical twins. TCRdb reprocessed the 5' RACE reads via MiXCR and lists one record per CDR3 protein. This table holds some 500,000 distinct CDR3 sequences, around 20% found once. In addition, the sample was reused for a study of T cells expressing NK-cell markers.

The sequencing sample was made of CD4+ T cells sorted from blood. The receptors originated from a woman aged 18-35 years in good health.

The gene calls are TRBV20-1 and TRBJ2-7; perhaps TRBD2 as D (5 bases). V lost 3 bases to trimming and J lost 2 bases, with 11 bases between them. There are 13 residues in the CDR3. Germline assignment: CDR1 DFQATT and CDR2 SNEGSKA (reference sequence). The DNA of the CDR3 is TGCAGTGCTAGGGCGGGCCAAACCTACGAGCAGTACTTC. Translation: CSARAGQTYEQYF.

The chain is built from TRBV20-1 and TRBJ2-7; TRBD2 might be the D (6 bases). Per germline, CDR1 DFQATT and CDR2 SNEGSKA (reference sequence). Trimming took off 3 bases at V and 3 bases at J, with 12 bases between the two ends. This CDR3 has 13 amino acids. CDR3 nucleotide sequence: TGCAGTGCTAGCTTCCAGGGAGGCTACGAGCAGTACTTC. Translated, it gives CSASFQGGYEQYF.

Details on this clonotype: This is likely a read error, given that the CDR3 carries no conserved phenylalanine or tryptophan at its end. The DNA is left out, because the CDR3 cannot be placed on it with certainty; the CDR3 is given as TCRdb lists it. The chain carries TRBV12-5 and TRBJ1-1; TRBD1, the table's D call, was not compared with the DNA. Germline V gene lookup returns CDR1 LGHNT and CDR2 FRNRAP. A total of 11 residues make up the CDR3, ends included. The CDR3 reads CATGGYTEAYL.

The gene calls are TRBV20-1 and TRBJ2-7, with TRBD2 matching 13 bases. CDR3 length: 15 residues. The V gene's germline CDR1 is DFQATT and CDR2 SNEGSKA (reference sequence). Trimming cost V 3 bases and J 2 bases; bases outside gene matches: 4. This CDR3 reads CSASPGLAGTYEQYF. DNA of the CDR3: TGCAGTGCTAGCCCGGGACTAGCGGGAACCTACGAGCAGTACTTC.

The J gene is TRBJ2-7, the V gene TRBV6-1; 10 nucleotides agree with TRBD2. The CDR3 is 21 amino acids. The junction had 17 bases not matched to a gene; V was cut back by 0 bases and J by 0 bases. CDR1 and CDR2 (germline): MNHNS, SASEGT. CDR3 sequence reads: CASSEAGIITSGAKLSYEQYF. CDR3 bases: TGTGCCAGCAGTGAAGCTGGAATAATAACTAGCGGGGCGAAACTCTCCTACGAGCAGTACTTC.